A selection of T cell receptor beta chains follows, all from one sample in a study of shared clonotypes between healthy human individuals. Some clones are missing from TCRdb's copy, which holds only in-frame ones; the method was immunoSEQ multiplex PCR. The data contain 2,500,000 or so clones, approximately 90% of them singletons. The sequenced material came from naive CD4+ T cells from PBMCs. These receptors were obtained from a young man in good health. Some clones in this sample may be carry-over from other donors' samples. Each CDR3 is given with its conserved first and last residue. The D gene is left open where the match is weak. Rows give clone size only sometimes, using once, few, many, or a class for an expanded clone.

d_gene | j_gene | abundance | v_gene | CDR3aa | CDR3nt
- | TRBJ2-7 | once | TRBV28 | CASRSRGWYRGTYEQYF | TGTGCCAGCAGGAGCAGGGGTTGGTATCGGGGTACCTACGAGCAGTACTTC
- | TRBJ2-2 | - | TRBV19 | CASSQFANTGELFF | TGTGCCAGTAGCCAGTTCGCGAACACCGGGGAGCTGTTTTTT
- | TRBJ1-1 | - | TRBV4-1 | CASSPGTNWNTEAFF | TGCGCCAGCAGCCCAGGGACAAACTGGAACACTGAAGCTTTCTTT
TRBD2 | TRBJ2-1 | - | TRBV30 | CAWSALAGSYNEQFF | TGTGCCTGGAGTGCTTTAGCGGGTTCCTACAATGAGCAGTTCTTC
TRBD2 | TRBJ2-2 | - | TRBV7-2 | CASSTSGTYTGELFF | TGTGCCAGCAGCACTAGCGGGACTTACACCGGGGAGCTGTTTTTT
TRBD1 | TRBJ2-1 | - | TRBV9 | CASSPRGTGYNEQFF | TGTGCCAGCAGCCCCCGCGGGACAGGGTACAATGAGCAGTTCTTC
- | TRBJ1-5 | - | TRBV28 | CASSLAGDFLSNQPQHF | TGTGCCAGCAGTTTGGCAGGGGACTTTTTAAGCAATCAGCCCCAGCATTTT
TRBD2 | TRBJ2-7 | - | TRBV5-4 | CASSLAGVGRTSYEQYF | TGTGCCAGCAGCTTGGCCGGAGTCGGGAGGACCTCCTACGAGCAGTACTTC
- | TRBJ2-3 | - | TRBV27 | CASSSRNTDTQYF | TGTGCCAGCAGTAGCAGAAACACAGATACGCAGTATTTT
- | TRBJ2-1 | - | TRBV9 | CASSVAPTAAGEQFF | TGTGCCAGCAGCGTAGCCCCCACGGCGGCGGGTGAGCAGTTCTTC
TRBD1 | TRBJ2-7 | - | TRBV18 | CASSLTQGAYYEQYF | TGTGCCAGCTCACTTACACAGGGGGCATACTACGAGCAGTACTTC
- | TRBJ2-1 | - | TRBV28 | CATEAGGSYNEQFF | TGTGCCACGGAGGCAGGAGGCTCCTACAATGAGCAGTTCTTC
- | TRBJ2-1 | - | TRBV29-1 | CSVAPPGLGSYNEQFF | TGCAGCGTTGCCCCCCCGGGGTTAGGGTCCTACAATGAGCAGTTCTTC
TRBD2 | TRBJ2-1 | - | TRBV5-1 | CASSPGLGYSYNEQFF | TGCGCCAGCAGCCCGGGACTAGGATACTCCTACAATGAGCAGTTCTTC
TRBD1 | TRBJ2-2 | - | TRBV15 | CATSRGGTGNTGELFF | TGTGCCACCAGCAGAGGTGGGACAGGGAACACCGGGGAGCTGTTTTTT
- | TRBJ2-1 | once | TRBV6-5 | CASSYRSSYNEQFF | TGTGCCAGCAGTTACCGGAGCTCCTACAATGAGCAGTTCTTC
- | TRBJ1-5 | - | TRBV19 | CASRTTWRAYYQPQHF | TGTGCCAGTAGGACGACATGGAGGGCTTACTATCAGCCCCAGCATTTT
- | TRBJ1-5 | - | TRBV18 | CASSPPDGAGQPQHF | TGTGCCAGCTCACCCCCGGACGGAGCCGGACAGCCCCAGCATTTT
- | TRBJ2-3 | - | TRBV5-1 | CASSLMGDTQYF | TGCGCCAGCAGCTTGATGGGCGATACGCAGTATTTT
- | TRBJ1-1 | - | TRBV14 | CASSQDFGHLNTEAFF | TGTGCCAGCAGCCAAGATTTTGGTCACCTTAACACTGAAGCTTTCTTT
TRBD1 | TRBJ1-4 | - | TRBV7-9 | CASSRDRVGEKLFF | TGTGCCAGCAGTCGGGACAGGGTGGGTGAAAAACTGTTTTTT
- | TRBJ2-7 | - | TRBV6-1 | CASSENRAYEQYF | TGTGCTAGCAGTGAAAACAGGGCCTACGAGCAGTACTTC
- | TRBJ1-5 | few | TRBV19 | CASSIGPRRSQHF | TGTGCCAGTAGTATTGGGCCTCGTCGTTCCCAGCATTTT
- | TRBJ1-1 | once | TRBV7-2 | CASASGPKNTEAFF | TGTGCCAGCGCCTCGGGACCCAAGAACACTGAAGCTTTCTTT
TRBD1 | TRBJ1-2 | - | TRBV7-2 | CASSLGTGGSGYTF | TGTGCCAGCAGCTTAGGGACAGGGGGCTCTGGCTACACCTTC